Listed below are T cell receptor beta chains from one sample, sequenced in a study of T cell changes during pregnancy in multiple sclerosis. Clones were read by immunoSEQ multiplex PCR, and TCRdb kept only the in-frame ones, dropping some. The sample has roughly 80,000 clones; 92% are singletons. The sample consisted of peripheral blood, taken before pregnancy. These receptors were collected from a female donor with multiple sclerosis, enrolled in a pregnancy study. CDR3s include the opening cysteine and the closing phenylalanine or tryptophan. Fields, in order: clone size, J gene, D gene, V gene, CDR3 DNA, CDR3 protein. A D gene is named only where the DNA matches it firmly. The listing skips clone size in some rows; elsewhere it reads once, few, many or a size class.

. | TRBJ2-7 | . | TRBV27 | TGTGCCAGCAGTTTAAGAGGAGACGAGCAGTACTTC | CASSLRGDEQYF
. | TRBJ1-2 | . | TRBV27 | TGTGCCAGCAGTTTATATCAGGGGAACTATGGCTACACCTTC | CASSLYQGNYGYTF
. | TRBJ2-7 | . | TRBV28 | TGTGCCAGCAGCCTTGTGGGGGCAGGGTACGAGCAGTACTTC | CASSLVGAGYEQYF
. | TRBJ2-1 | TRBD2 | TRBV11-2 | TGTGCCAGCAGCTTATCTAGCGGGATGGGATATGAGCAGTTCTTC | CASSLSSGMGYEQFF
. | TRBJ1-1 | . | TRBV19 | TGTGCCAGTAGTATGGGCCAGGACATGAACACTGAAGCTTTCTTT | CASSMGQDMNTEAFF
. | TRBJ2-5 | TRBD2 | TRBV7-6 | TGTGCCAGCAGCTCTGGACTAGCGGGAGAGGCAGAGACCCAGTACTTC | CASSSGLAGEAETQYF
. | TRBJ1-2 | . | TRBV27 | TGTGCCAGCAGTTTATCCGCAGGGTCCCTTTATGGCTACACCTTC | CASSLSAGSLYGYTF
few | TRBJ2-1 | TRBD2 | TRBV14 | TGTGCCAGCAGCCCCGGGACTAGCGCTTACAATGAGCAGTTCTTC | CASSPGTSAYNEQFF
. | TRBJ2-1 | TRBD1 | TRBV7-2 | TGTGCCAGCAGCTTAGTTACAGGGGCTTACAATGAGCAGTTCTTC | CASSLVTGAYNEQFF
few | TRBJ2-3 | . | TRBV25-1 | TGTGCCAGCACTACTAGTAGGAAGGGCACAGATACGCAGTATTTT | CASTTSRKGTDTQYF
. | TRBJ2-3 | TRBD2 | TRBV19 | TGTGCCAGTAGCCCCTCGGGCGGGAGGGGGAGAGATACGCAGTATTTT | CASSPSGGRGRDTQYF
. | TRBJ2-3 | . | TRBV25-1 | TGTGCCAGTGGAGCGGGCACAGATACGCAGTATTTT | CASGAGTDTQYF
. | TRBJ2-5 | . | TRBV25-1 | TGTGCCAGCAGTGGGACCGGGACACCGTACCAAGAGACCCAGTACTTC | CASSGTGTPYQETQYF
. | TRBJ1-5 | . | TRBV5-7 | TGTGCCAGCAGCTCGCGTGATCAGGGGAAAGTCAGCAATCAGCCCCAGCATTTT | CASSSRDQGKVSNQPQHF
. | TRBJ1-2 | TRBD1 | TRBV5-1 | TGCGCCAGCAGCTCCGGGACAGAGGTCGGCTACACCTTC | CASSSGTEVGYTF
. | TRBJ2-5 | . | TRBV2 | TGTGCCAGCAGCCTACAGGTTGTTGGGACCCAGTACTTC | CASSLQVVGTQYF
. | TRBJ2-2 | . | TRBV7-9 | TGTGCCAGCAGCTTGGTGCAGGGGAACACCGGGGAGCTGTTTTTT | CASSLVQGNTGELFF
. | TRBJ2-1 | TRBD2 | TRBV10-3 | TGTGCCATCAGTGGGAACACCCCGGGGGGAGGCGGGAGCTCCTACAATGAGCAGTTCTTC | CAISGNTPGGGGSSYNEQFF
. | TRBJ2-2 | TRBD2 | TRBV5-4 | TGTGCCAGCAGCTTCGGACTAGCGGGAGGGCCGGGCGGGGAGCTGTTTTTT | CASSFGLAGGPGGELFF
. | TRBJ2-5 | . | TRBV7-6 | TGTGCCAGCAGCTTAGTGTCCGGGGGAGAGACCCAGTACTTC | CASSLVSGGETQYF
. | TRBJ1-2 | . | TRBV30 | TGTGCCTGGAGTGTTACCCGGCGGAATACTAACTATGGCTACACCTTC | CAWSVTRRNTNYGYTF
. | TRBJ1-5 | TRBD1 | TRBV5-1 | TGCGCCAGCAGCTTGGGACAGGGCCAGCCCCAGCATTTT | CASSLGQGQPQHF
. | TRBJ2-3 | TRBD2 | TRBV10-3 | TGTGCCATCAGTGATCGGCCGCAGCGGGAGGCAGATACGCAGTATTTT | CAISDRPQREADTQYF
. | TRBJ2-7 | . | TRBV5-1 | TGCGCCAGCAGCTTGGAGGGGGTGTCTTCCGAGCAGTACTTC | CASSLEGVSSEQYF
. | TRBJ2-1 | TRBD2 | TRBV7-3 | TGTGCCAGCAGCTTGGTCGGGAGGTCGGGGAATGAGCAGTTCTTC | CASSLVGRSGNEQFF
. | TRBJ2-5 | TRBD1 | TRBV2 | TGTGCCGGCAGGGGGCTTTACTGGGAGACCCAGTACTTC | CAGRGLYWETQYF
. | TRBJ1-2 | . | TRBV6-6 | TGTGCCAGCAGTATCTCTGAGGGCTACACCTTC | CASSISEGYTF
. | TRBJ1-2 | . | TRBV28 | TGTGCCAGCAGTCCACTAGGGAGGGATGGTTATGGCTACACCTTC | CASSPLGRDGYGYTF
. | TRBJ2-7 | . | TRBV9 | TGTGCCAGCAGCGTAGAAGCCTCCCCCTTCGGCGAGCAGTACTTC | CASSVEASPFGEQYF
once | TRBJ2-7 | . | TRBV6-6 | TGTGCCAGCAGTTACGAGGAACCGCGGTACTTC | CASSYEEPRYF
. | TRBJ2-7 | . | TRBV7-2 | TGTGCCAGCAGCTTAGAGCGAGCGTACGAGCAGTACTTC | CASSLERAYEQYF
. | TRBJ1-2 | TRBD1 | TRBV6-5 | TGTGCCAGCAGTTACTCCGACAGGGTTGACTATGGCTACACCTTC | CASSYSDRVDYGYTF
once | TRBJ1-4 | . | TRBV5-4 | TGTGCCAGCAGCTTTGAGAATGAAAAACTGTTTTTT | CASSFENEKLFF
. | TRBJ2-1 | TRBD2 | TRBV18 | TGTGCCAGCTCACCAAGATCTAGCGGGAGAGACAATGAGCAGTTCTTC | CASSPRSSGRDNEQFF
. | TRBJ1-5 | . | TRBV7-9 | TGTGCCAGCAGCCCAGGAGGTCAGCCCCAGCATTTT | CASSPGGQPQHF
. | TRBJ1-1 | . | TRBV19 | TGTGCCAGTAGCCGAGTAGTGAACACTGAAGCTTTCTTT | CASSRVVNTEAFF
. | TRBJ1-5 | TRBD1 | TRBV19 | TGTGCCAGTAGTATAGATTACAGGGGTCAGCCCCAGCATTTT | CASSIDYRGQPQHF
. | TRBJ2-7 | TRBD1 | TRBV25-1 | TGTGCCAGCAGTGATGACAGGGGTCCCCCTTACGAGCAGTACTTC | CASSDDRGPPYEQYF
. | TRBJ2-3 | TRBD2 | TRBV10-3 | TGTGCCATCAGTGAGGGGGCTAGCGGATACACAGATACGCAGTATTTT | CAISEGASGYTDTQYF
once | TRBJ1-1 | TRBD1 | TRBV7-8 | TGTGCCAGCAGCAACTGGGAACTTAAGGACAGGGGAGGGACTGAAGCTTTCTTT | CASSNWELKDRGGTEAFF
. | TRBJ2-1 | . | TRBV19 | TGTGCCAGTAGTACCCAGAGAGGATCCTACAATGAGCAGTTCTTC | CASSTQRGSYNEQFF
. | TRBJ1-1 | TRBD1 | TRBV5-1 | TGCGCCAGCAGCATGAGGGGGCCGGGCACTGAAGCTTTCTTT | CASSMRGPGTEAFF
. | TRBJ2-1 | TRBD2 | TRBV6-4 | TGTGCCAGCAGCCCAGCGGGAGAGCACGTTAATGAGCAGTTCTTC | CASSPAGEHVNEQFF
. | TRBJ1-2 | . | TRBV30 | TGTGCCTGGACGGGGGTCCTGACCTATGGCTACACCTTC | CAWTGVLTYGYTF
. | TRBJ2-7 | TRBD2 | TRBV29-1 | TGCAGCGTGACGGGACTAGCGGGTGGTGGCTCCTACGAGCAGTACTTC | CSVTGLAGGGSYEQYF
. | TRBJ1-5 | TRBD1 | TRBV7-2 | TGTGCCAGCAGCCTAGTAGGGACAGGACGCAATCAGCCCCAGCATTTT | CASSLVGTGRNQPQHF
. | TRBJ2-3 | . | TRBV11-3 | TGTGCCAGCAGCTTAGACAGTGCCTCTAGGGATACGCAGTATTTT | CASSLDSASRDTQYF
. | TRBJ1-1 | . | TRBV28 | TGTGCCAGCAGTTTACGCGGACTGGGAGAAACTGAAGCTTTCTTT | CASSLRGLGETEAFF
. | TRBJ2-5 | TRBD1 | TRBV19 | TGTGCCAGTAGTATTGGGACAGGGGGCTTGGAGACCCAGTACTTC | CASSIGTGGLETQYF
. | TRBJ2-5 | TRBD1 | TRBV29-1 | TGCAGCTCCCGAGACAGGGGGCCCCAAGAGACCCAGTACTTC | CSSRDRGPQETQYF
once | TRBJ2-2 | . | TRBV19 | TGTGCCAGTAGTATGCAGGGTGGGGAGCTGTTTTTT | CASSMQGGELFF
. | TRBJ1-1 | . | TRBV2 | TGTGCCAGCAGTCTCAGCCCAGGGTACACTGAAGCTTTCTTT | CASSLSPGYTEAFF
. | TRBJ1-1 | . | TRBV6-6 | TGTGCCAGCAGTTACGGGCATTACAACACTGAAGCTTTCTTT | CASSYGHYNTEAFF
. | TRBJ2-1 | . | TRBV7-9 | TGTGCCAGCAGCTTAGTTTCGTCAGGTCCTTGGCAGTTCTTC | CASSLVSSGPWQFF
. | TRBJ2-7 | . | TRBV9 | TGTGCCAGCAGCGTAGAAGGTACTAGCCGGACGGAGCAGTACTTC | CASSVEGTSRTEQYF
. | TRBJ2-5 | TRBD2 | TRBV5-1 | TGCGCCAGCAGCTTGGAACTAGCGGGAGCCGGAGAGACCCAGTACTTC | CASSLELAGAGETQYF